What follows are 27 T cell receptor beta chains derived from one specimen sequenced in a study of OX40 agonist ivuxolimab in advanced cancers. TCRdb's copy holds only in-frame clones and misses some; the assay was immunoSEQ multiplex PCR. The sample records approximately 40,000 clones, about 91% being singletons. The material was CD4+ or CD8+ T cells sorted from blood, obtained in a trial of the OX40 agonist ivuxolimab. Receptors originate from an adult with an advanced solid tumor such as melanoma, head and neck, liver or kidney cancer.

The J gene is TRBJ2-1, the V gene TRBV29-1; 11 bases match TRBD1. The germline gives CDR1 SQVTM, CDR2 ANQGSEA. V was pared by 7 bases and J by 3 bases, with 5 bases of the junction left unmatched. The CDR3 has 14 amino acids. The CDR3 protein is CSARGTGGYNEQFF. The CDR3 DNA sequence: TGCAGCGCCAGAGGGACAGGGGGCTACAATGAGCAGTTCTTC.

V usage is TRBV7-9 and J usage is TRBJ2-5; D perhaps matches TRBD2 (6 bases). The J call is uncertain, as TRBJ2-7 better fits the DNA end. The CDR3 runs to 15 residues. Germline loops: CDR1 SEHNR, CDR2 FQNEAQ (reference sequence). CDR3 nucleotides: TGTGCCAGCAGCTTAGAAGCGGGCTCGGCCTACGAGCAGTACTTC. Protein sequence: CASSLEAGSAYEQYF.

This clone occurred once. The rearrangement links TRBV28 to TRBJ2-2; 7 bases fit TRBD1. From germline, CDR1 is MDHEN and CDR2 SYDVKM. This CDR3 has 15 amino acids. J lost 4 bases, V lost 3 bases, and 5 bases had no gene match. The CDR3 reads CASSFGAGGTGELFF. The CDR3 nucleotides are TGTGCCAGCAGTTTCGGGGCAGGGGGCACCGGGGAGCTGTTTTTT.

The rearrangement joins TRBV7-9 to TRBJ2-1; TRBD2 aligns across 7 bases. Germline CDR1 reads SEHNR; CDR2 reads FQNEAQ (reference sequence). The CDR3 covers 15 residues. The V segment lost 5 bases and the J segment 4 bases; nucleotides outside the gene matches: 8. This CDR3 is CASSHGGTGYNEQFF. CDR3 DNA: TGTGCCAGCAGCCACGGGGGGACCGGATACAATGAGCAGTTCTTC.

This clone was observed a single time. CDR3 bases: TGTGCCAGCAGCTTGATTCTCGGGGGCACAGATACGCAGTATTTT. It encodes CASSLILGGTDTQYF. The chain is built from TRBV7-2 and TRBJ2-3, with a tentative D call TRBD2 (5 bases). Trimming cost V 3 bases and J 1 base, with 11 bases left between them. From germline, CDR1 is SGHTA and CDR2 FQGNSA. The CDR3 is made up of 15 amino acids.

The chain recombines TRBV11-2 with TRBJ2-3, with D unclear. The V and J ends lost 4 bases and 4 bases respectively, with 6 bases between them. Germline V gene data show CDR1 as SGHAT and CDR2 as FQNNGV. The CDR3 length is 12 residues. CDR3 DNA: TGTGCCAGCAGCTCCTGGGCAGATACGCAGTATTTT. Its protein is CASSSWADTQYF.

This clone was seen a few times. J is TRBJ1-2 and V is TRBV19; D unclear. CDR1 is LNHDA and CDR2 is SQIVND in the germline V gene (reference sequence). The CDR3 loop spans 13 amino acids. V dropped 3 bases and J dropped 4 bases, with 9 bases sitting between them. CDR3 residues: CASSITAFYGYTF. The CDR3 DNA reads TGTGCCAGTAGTATTACAGCCTTCTATGGCTACACCTTC.

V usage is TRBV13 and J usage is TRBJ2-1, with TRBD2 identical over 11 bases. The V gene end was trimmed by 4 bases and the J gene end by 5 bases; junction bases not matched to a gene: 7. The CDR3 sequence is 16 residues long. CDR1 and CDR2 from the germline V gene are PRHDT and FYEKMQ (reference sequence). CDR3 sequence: CASSSLGTSGNNEQFF. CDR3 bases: TGTGCCAGCAGCTCCCTCGGGACTAGCGGTAACAATGAGCAGTTCTTC.

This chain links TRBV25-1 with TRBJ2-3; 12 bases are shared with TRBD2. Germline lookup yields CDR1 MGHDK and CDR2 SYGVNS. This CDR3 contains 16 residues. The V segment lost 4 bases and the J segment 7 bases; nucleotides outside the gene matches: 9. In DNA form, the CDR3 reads TGTGCCAGCAGTGGGGGACCGGGACTAGCGGGTAATACGCAGTATTTT. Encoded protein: CASSGGPGLAGNTQYF.

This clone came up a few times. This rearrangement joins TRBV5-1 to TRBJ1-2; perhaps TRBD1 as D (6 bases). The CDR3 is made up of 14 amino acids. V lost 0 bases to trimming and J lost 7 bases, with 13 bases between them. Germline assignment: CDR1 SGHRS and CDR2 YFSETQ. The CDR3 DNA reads TGCGCCAGCAGCTTGGAGGGACAAGGGGGTGGCTACACCTTC. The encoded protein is CASSLEGQGGGYTF.

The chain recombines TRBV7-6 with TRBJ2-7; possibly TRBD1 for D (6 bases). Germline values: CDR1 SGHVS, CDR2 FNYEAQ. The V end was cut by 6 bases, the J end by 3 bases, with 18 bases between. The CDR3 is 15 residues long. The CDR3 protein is CASSDGGDTRYEQYF. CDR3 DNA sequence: TGTGCCAGCAGTGATGGGGGCGACACCCGCTACGAGCAGTACTTC.

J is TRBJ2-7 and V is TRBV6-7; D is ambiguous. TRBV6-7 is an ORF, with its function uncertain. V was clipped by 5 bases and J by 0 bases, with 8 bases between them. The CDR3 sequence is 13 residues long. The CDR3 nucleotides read TGTGCCAGCAGTGATGCCCTCTCCTACGAGCAGTACTTC. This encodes CASSDALSYEQYF.

CDR3 bases: TGTGCCAGTAGTATTCAAGGTAGCGGGAGCTACGAGCAGTACTTC. Translation gives CASSIQGSGSYEQYF. The chain carries TRBV19 and TRBJ2-7, with 9 bases lining up with TRBD2. V shed 3 bases, J shed 3 bases, and the junction held 6 bases outside the gene matches. Germline V CDR1 and CDR2: LNHDA, SQIVND (reference sequence). The CDR3 totals 15 residues.

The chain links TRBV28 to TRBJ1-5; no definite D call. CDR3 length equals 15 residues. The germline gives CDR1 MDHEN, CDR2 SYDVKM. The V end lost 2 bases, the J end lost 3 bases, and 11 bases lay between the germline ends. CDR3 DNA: TGTGCCAGCAGTTTAATGGGCCTAGACAATCAGCCCCAGCATTTT. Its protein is CASSLMGLDNQPQHF.

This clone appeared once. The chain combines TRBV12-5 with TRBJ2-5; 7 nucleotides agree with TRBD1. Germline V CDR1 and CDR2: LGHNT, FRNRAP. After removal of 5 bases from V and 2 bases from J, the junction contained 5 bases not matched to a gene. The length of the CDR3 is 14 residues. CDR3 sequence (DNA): TGTGCTAGTGGTCACGGGACAGAACAAGAGACCCAGTACTTC. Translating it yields CASGHGTEQETQYF.

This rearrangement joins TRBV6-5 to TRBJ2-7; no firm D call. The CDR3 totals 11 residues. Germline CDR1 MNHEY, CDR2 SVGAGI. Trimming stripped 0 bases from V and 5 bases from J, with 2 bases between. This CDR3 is CASSYSHEQYF. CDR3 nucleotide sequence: TGTGCCAGCAGTTACTCACACGAGCAGTACTTC.

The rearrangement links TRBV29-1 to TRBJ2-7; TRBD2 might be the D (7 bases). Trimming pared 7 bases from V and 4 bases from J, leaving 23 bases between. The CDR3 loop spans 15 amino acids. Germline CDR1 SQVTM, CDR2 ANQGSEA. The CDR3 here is CSANLGAGVVYEQYF. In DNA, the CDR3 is TGCAGCGCTAATCTGGGGGCGGGAGTGGTTTACGAGCAGTACTTC.

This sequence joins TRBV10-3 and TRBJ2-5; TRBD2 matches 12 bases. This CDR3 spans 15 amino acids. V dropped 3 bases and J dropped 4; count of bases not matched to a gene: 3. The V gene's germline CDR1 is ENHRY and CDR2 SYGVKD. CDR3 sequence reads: CAISDRLAGVETQYF. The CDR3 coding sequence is TGTGCCATCAGTGACAGACTAGCGGGAGTAGAGACCCAGTACTTC.

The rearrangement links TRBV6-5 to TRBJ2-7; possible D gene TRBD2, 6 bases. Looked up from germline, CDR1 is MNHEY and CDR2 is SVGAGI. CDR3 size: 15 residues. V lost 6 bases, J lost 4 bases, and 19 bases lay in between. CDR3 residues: CASSLLRERVYEQYF. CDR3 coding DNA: TGTGCCAGCAGCCTACTCCGGGAGAGAGTTTACGAGCAGTACTTC.

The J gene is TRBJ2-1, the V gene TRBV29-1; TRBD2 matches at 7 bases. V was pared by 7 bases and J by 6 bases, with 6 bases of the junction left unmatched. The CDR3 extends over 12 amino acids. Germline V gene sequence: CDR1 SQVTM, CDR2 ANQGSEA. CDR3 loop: CSARTSVNEQFF. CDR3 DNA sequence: TGCAGCGCAAGGACTAGTGTCAATGAGCAGTTCTTC.

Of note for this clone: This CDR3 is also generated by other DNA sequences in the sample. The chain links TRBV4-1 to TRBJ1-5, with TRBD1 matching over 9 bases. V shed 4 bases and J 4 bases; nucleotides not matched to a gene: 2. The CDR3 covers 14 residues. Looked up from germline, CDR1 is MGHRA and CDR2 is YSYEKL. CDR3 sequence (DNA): TGCGCCAGCAGCCTGGGACAGGGTAATCAGCCCCAGCATTTT. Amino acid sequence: CASSLGQGNQPQHF.

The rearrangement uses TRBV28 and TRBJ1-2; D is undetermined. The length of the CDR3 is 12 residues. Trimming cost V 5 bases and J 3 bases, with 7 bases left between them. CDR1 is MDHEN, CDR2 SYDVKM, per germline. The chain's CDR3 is CASSLEYYGYTF. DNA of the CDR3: TGTGCCAGCAGTCTCGAGTACTATGGCTACACCTTC.

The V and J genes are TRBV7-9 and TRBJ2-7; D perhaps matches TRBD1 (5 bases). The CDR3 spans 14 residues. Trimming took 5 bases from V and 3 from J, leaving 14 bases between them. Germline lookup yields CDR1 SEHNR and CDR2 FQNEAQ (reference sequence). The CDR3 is CASSQKLDSYEQYF. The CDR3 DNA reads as TGTGCCAGCAGCCAGAAACTTGACAGCTACGAGCAGTACTTC.

The CDR3 sequence: CASGNFTTRNEQFF. The CDR3 nucleotides read TGTGCTAGTGGCAACTTTACAACCAGGAATGAGCAGTTCTTC. V usage is TRBV12-5 and J usage is TRBJ2-1; D is unclear. The CDR3 loop spans 14 amino acids. CDR1 is LGHNT, CDR2 FRNRAP, per germline. The ends were cut back, 6 bases at V and 7 bases at J, with 16 bases in the middle.

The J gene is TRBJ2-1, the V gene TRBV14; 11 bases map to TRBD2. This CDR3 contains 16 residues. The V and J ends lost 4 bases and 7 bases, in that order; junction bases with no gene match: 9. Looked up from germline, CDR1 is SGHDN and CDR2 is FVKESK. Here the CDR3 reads CASSLLAGGLLNEQFF. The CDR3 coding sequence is TGTGCCAGCAGCCTCCTAGCGGGAGGACTCCTAAATGAGCAGTTCTTC.

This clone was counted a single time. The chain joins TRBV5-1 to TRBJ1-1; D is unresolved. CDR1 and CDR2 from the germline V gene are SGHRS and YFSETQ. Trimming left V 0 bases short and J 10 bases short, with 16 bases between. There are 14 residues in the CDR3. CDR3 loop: CASSLEVDRGRAFF. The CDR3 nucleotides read TGCGCCAGCAGCTTGGAAGTTGACCGAGGGCGAGCTTTCTTT.

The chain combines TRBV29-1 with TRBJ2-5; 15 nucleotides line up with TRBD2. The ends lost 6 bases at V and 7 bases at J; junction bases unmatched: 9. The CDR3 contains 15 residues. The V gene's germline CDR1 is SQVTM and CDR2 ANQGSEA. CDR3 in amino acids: CSVIPGLAGGATQYF. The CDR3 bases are TGCAGCGTCATCCCGGGACTAGCGGGAGGTGCGACCCAGTACTTC.